This T cell receptor (beta chain) is from a study of prognosis after radiotherapy for stage I lung cancer (dated by TCRdb to the early 2020s). In terms of the full investigation: Roughly 20 stage I NSCLC patients were enrolled in Nanjing, China, between 2018 and January 2019. The study included under 15 patients with newly diagnosed primary stage I lung tumors and several with oligometastatic NSCLC after surgical resection of the primary tumor. Every patient was regarded as medically inoperable, because of comorbidities in 11 to 12 cases and refusal of surgery in several cases. Ages in the cohort of 13 men and about six women ranged from roughly 53 to 84 years, with a median of 74. Roughly 12 patients had adenocarcinoma and more than five had squamous cell carcinoma as the tumor histology. SBRT was delivered in 3 to 5 fractions with a biologically effective dose of at least 100 Gy, and image-guided IMRT or VMAT was used for delivery. SBRT was not combined with any concurrent therapy in any patient. About 20% of the 19 patients developed distant metastases after SBRT, at a median of around seven months; the other 15 showed no significant progression. Peripheral blood TCR beta repertoires were profiled in stage I NSCLC patients before and after stereotactic body radiotherapy, and the study then linked these repertoires to distant failure. The study took one blood sample before SBRT and one after SBRT from each of some 20 patients and sequenced all 40 or so samples. What the authors observed across the whole study: No adjustment for multiple comparisons was applied to any of the reported P values. Unique TCR clone counts fell after SBRT (median 10,088 before versus about 7,100 after; Wilcoxon paired P=0.011). Differences by metastasis status were reportedly seen in TRBV and TRBJ usage frequencies, involving two V genes at baseline and, after SBRT, nine V genes and two J genes. The study was limited by its small cohort and short follow-up, and the findings require independent validation. Post-SBRT Shannon entropy and its change from baseline were lower in patients who developed distant metastases; baseline Shannon entropy was not associated with metastases. No determination of tumor specificity was made for expanded TCR clones.

As to this clonotype: The target of this receptor is not known. No much larger clone exists at a distance of one base, and base qualities are not known.

All patients had node-negative disease on CT and PET/CT, and none had a history of other malignancies or had previously received chemotherapy or radiotherapy. At each of the two time points, around 5.7 milliliters of peripheral venous blood were collected into EDTA tubes. PBMCs were isolated by Ficoll-Paque Plus density-gradient centrifugation. Samples were stored at -80°C immediately after collection until analysis. Two rounds of multiplex PCR were used to amplify the TCR beta CDR3 region from genomic DNA. In the first PCR round, primers specific to each TRBV and TRBJ gene were used, and the primer sequences were filed in Chinese patent CN105087789A. Universal primers were used in the second round of PCR. The Roche High Pure PCR Template Preparation Kit was used to extract genomic DNA from frozen PBMCs. The libraries underwent paired-end sequencing with 151 bp reads on an Illumina HiSeq 3000. Per the authors' processing: CutAdapt was used to discard raw reads that did not contain the multiplex PCR primer sequences. PEAR was used to merge high-quality paired reads into contigs. MiXCR assigned TRB V, D and J gene segments to each contig by aligning to reference sequences. To remove sequencing errors, CDR3 sequences were clustered according to base quality and sequence similarity. Diversity was measured as Shannon entropy normalized by the natural log of productive TCR sequence number. To get clonality, Shannon entropy was divided by the natural log of the number of unique clonotypes, and that result was subtracted from one. The Youden index of ROC curves was used to select progression-free survival cut-offs for repertoire metrics, and analyses were performed in R 3.5.3. TCRdb passed the public sequencing reads through fastp at Q25 and MiXCR, retaining productive beta sequences. Each CDR3 protein gets just one entry, which takes the most common genes and DNA from the rows behind it. These V and J calls derive from TCRdb rather than the authors' analysis. The sample contains 27,000 or so distinct CDR3 sequences, around 41% of them found a single time. Together, the top ten hold around 29% of the sample.

This sample comprised PBMCs, obtained before or after stereotactic body radiation therapy (not recorded which). This clonotype was obtained from a donor at least 50 years old with non-small cell lung cancer.

The DNA is as follows: TGTGCCAGCAGTCGACAGGGGTTAAACCAGCAGTACTTC. Its protein reads: CASSRQGLNQQYF. Here the chain combines TRBV6-1 and TRBJ2-7; 8 middle bases align to TRBD1. The germline V gene encodes CDR1 MNHNS and CDR2 SASEGT. Taken from cysteine to phenylalanine, the CDR3 has 13 residues. This entry keeps only the CDR3 DNA: 39 bases, framed from base 1. Clipping removes 5 bases from V and 8 bases from J, with 8 as the unmatched junction base count.